Here is one T cell receptor (beta chain) with its context. As processed by the authors: Reference gene primer amplification gave nucleated cell count estimates. The data were produced by immunoSEQ multiplex PCR, yet TCRdb's version contains in-frame clones alone and is incomplete. The DNA was the basis for D and trimming; V, J and clone size are from that table. Among some 150,000 clones, 65% to 90% were seen once, and the ten largest hold around 7.2%. The data stem from a study of blood T cell repertoires in COVID-19. Overall study: Sites in the United States, Italy and Spain provided acute and convalescent COVID-19 samples. The analysed material was cDNA or gDNA that came from T cells, B-cell-depleted T cells, or PBMCs.

Trimming pared 1 base from V and 4 bases from J, leaving 13 bases between. The CDR3 runs to 15 residues. The germline CDR1 and CDR2 sequences are SEHNR and FQNEAQ (reference sequence). The receptor's source is a woman aged 50 to 65 in a cohort sampled during active or convalescent COVID-19. The chain uses TRBV7-9 and TRBJ2-5; tentative D call: TRBD2 (5 bases). The sequencing sample was made of peripheral blood. The CDR3 nucleotides read TGTGCCAGCAGCTTAGGAGGGATGGGTATAGAGACCCAGTACTTC. It codes for CASSLGGMGIETQYF.